Below, 27 T cell receptor beta chains from the same sample are listed, as sequenced in a study of blood T cell repertoires in COVID-19. Clones were read by immunoSEQ multiplex PCR, and TCRdb kept only the in-frame ones, dropping some. The top ten hold around 2.5% of the sample, which has 180,000 or so clones, over 75% seen once. Sequencing was carried out using peripheral blood. The source of these receptors is a middle-aged man with active or convalescent COVID-19.

This sequence joins TRBV5-1 and TRBJ1-2; D possibly corresponds to TRBD1 (5 bases). V shed 3 bases and J shed 6 bases, with 15 bases lying between them. The germline V gene encodes CDR1 SGHRS and CDR2 YFSETQ. The CDR3 contains 14 residues. The CDR3 protein is CASSSEGLEDGYTF. DNA for the CDR3: TGCGCCAGCAGCTCGGAGGGGCTTGAGGATGGCTACACCTTC. Filled out from reference TRBV5-1 and TRBJ1-2, the complete variable domain reads KAGVTQTPRYLIKTRGQQVTLSCSPISGHRSVSWYQQTPGQGLQFLFEYFSETQRNKGNFPGRFSGRQFSNSRSEMNVSTLELGDSALYLCASSSEGLEDGYTFGSGTRLTVV.

The V call is TRBV19, the J call TRBJ2-7; D remains ambiguous. The V gene lost 1 base and the J gene lost 0 bases, with 7 bases spanning the gap. CDR3 length: 14 amino acids. Looked up from germline, CDR1 is LNHDA and CDR2 is SQIVND (reference sequence). The CDR3 region is CASSIAHSSYEQYF. The CDR3 DNA is TGTGCCAGTAGTATAGCTCATAGCTCCTACGAGCAGTACTTC.

The chain joins TRBV28 to TRBJ1-6, with D hard to call. With 3 bases removed from V and 8 bases from J, the gap between germline ends came to 5 bases. This CDR3 contains 12 residues. CDR1 and CDR2 from the germline V gene are MDHEN and SYDVKM. The CDR3 sequence is CASSFPDSPLHF. CDR3 nucleotides: TGTGCCAGCAGTTTTCCGGATTCACCCCTCCACTTT.

This chain connects TRBV10-1 to TRBJ2-7; tentative D call: TRBD2 (6 bases). This CDR3 region has 14 residues. Per germline, CDR1 WNHNN and CDR2 SYGVQD (reference sequence). V lost 6 bases and J 6 bases, leaving 18 bases between the germline ends. The CDR3 nucleotides are TGCGCCAGCAGCCGAACTAGCCCGATCGGCGAGCAGTACTTC. Amino acids: CASSRTSPIGEQYF.

This clone showed up just a few times. V gene TRBV2 combines with J gene TRBJ2-5; 10 bases match TRBD1. Per the germline V gene, CDR1 is SNHLY and CDR2 is FYNNEI. The trim removed 7 bases at V and 3 bases at J, leaving 5 bases unmatched. This CDR3 is 14 amino acids long. Written as DNA, the CDR3 is TGTGCCAGCACCCGGGACAGGGGTGAAGAGACCCAGTACTTC. Translation gives CASTRDRGEETQYF.

The rearrangement links TRBV4-1 to TRBJ1-1; unclear D gene. V gave up 2 bases and J gave up 0 bases, with 7 bases separating them. The CDR3 sequence is 14 residues long. The germline CDR1 and CDR2 sequences are MGHRA and YSYEKL. In DNA, the CDR3 is TGCGCCAGCAGCCAAACGGGAGTGAACACTGAAGCTTTCTTT. Translated, it gives CASSQTGVNTEAFF.

V gene TRBV28 combines with J gene TRBJ1-2; 8 bases line up with TRBD1. Per the germline V gene, CDR1 is MDHEN and CDR2 is SYDVKM. The junction had 11 bases not matched to a gene; V was cut back by 7 bases and J by 7 bases. This CDR3 contains 14 residues. CDR3 nucleotides: TGTGCCAGCAAGGGTCCGACAGGGGCGGGTGGCTACACCTTC. Protein product: CASKGPTGAGGYTF.

J is TRBJ1-2 and V is TRBV6-2 or TRBV6-3; a possible D gene is TRBD1 (6 bases). With 2 bases removed from V and 8 bases from J, the gap between germline ends came to 24 bases. The CDR3 sequence is 17 residues long. Per germline, CDR1 MNHEY and CDR2 SVGEGT. CDR3 region: CASSYRVDSTGGGGYTF. DNA for the CDR3: TGTGCCAGCAGTTACCGGGTTGACTCCACGGGGGGCGGAGGCTACACCTTC.

This clone was observed many times. In the same sample, other DNA sequences code for this CDR3. The genes are TRBV2 and TRBJ2-7, with 8 bases aligning to TRBD1. The V segment lost 6 bases and the J segment 4 bases; nucleotides outside the gene matches: 5. This CDR3 region has 13 residues. CDR1 SNHLY and CDR2 FYNNEI come from the germline V gene. CDR3 region: CASSPDRAYEQYF. CDR3 in DNA: TGTGCCAGCAGCCCGGACAGGGCTTACGAGCAGTACTTC. Using reference TRBV2 and TRBJ2-7 for the parts outside the CDR3, the full variable domain is EPEVTQTPSHQVTQMGQEVILRCVPISNHLYFYWYRQILGQKVEFLVSFYNNEISEKSEIFDDQFSVERPDGSNFTLKIRSTKLEDSAMYFCASSPDRAYEQYFGPGTRLTVT.

The chain carries TRBV10-3 and TRBJ1-3; a weak D match, TRBD1 (6 bases). The CDR3 covers 16 residues. Per the germline V gene, CDR1 is ENHRY and CDR2 is SYGVKD. Trimming shortened V by 3 bases and J by 0 bases, and 12 bases separated the two germline ends. Here the CDR3 DNA reads TGTGCCATCAGTGAACAGGGTCAGAGCTCTGGAAACACCATATATTTT. Translating gives CAISEQGQSSGNTIYF.

J is TRBJ1-1 and V is TRBV5-1; D perhaps matches TRBD1 (5 bases). The germline V and J ends were trimmed by 4 bases and 0 bases, with 13 bases remaining between them. The CDR3 sequence is 15 residues long. Germline V gene lookup returns CDR1 SGHRS and CDR2 YFSETQ. The CDR3 region is CASSVEADMNTEAFF. For the CDR3, the DNA is TGCGCCAGCAGCGTGGAGGCGGACATGAACACTGAAGCTTTCTTT.

This chain links TRBV6-6 with TRBJ2-2; TRBD2 matches 8 bases. The CDR3 loop spans 16 amino acids. The germline gives CDR1 MNHNY, CDR2 SVGAGI (reference sequence). The V gene end was trimmed by 6 bases and the J gene end by 0 bases; junction bases not matched to a gene: 6. The CDR3: CASSRTSYANTGELFF. CDR3 nucleotide sequence: TGTGCCAGCAGCCGGACTAGCTACGCGAACACCGGGGAGCTGTTTTTT.

Only one count was recorded for this clone. J is TRBJ1-2 and V is TRBV6-4, with TRBD1 as a possible D gene (5 bases). Trimming cost V 5 bases and J 7 bases, with 14 bases left between them. The CDR3 length is 13 residues. Looked up from germline, CDR1 is MRHNA and CDR2 is SNTAGT. In DNA, the CDR3 is TGTGCCAGCAGTCCAAACGCAGGGTTTGGCTACACCTTC. Its protein is CASSPNAGFGYTF.

The V call is TRBV30, the J call TRBJ1-3, with a weak D call TRBD1 (6 bases). CDR1 GTSNPN and CDR2 SVGIG come from the germline V gene (reference sequence). V shed 0 bases and J shed 1 base, with 7 bases lying between them. CDR3 length: 14 residues. The CDR3, as DNA: TGTGCCTGGAGTGTAGGGACATCTGGAAACACCATATATTTT. It specifies CAWSVGTSGNTIYF.

The CDR3 protein is CASSQETSGALDTQYF. The CDR3 coding sequence is TGTGCCAGCAGCCAAGAGACTAGCGGGGCCCTAGATACGCAGTATTTT. V and J are TRBV4-2 and TRBJ2-3, with 11 bases lining up with TRBD2. Germline V gene lookup returns CDR1 LGHNA and CDR2 YNFKEQ. CDR3 length equals 16 residues. J gave up 5 bases and V 0 bases, and 4 bases lay outside the gene matches.

Notes on this clone: A junction end diverges from the germline sequence, so it may reflect a read error. The V call is TRBV6-1, the J call TRBJ2-3; D is possibly TRBD2 (5 bases). The germline V gene encodes CDR1 MNHNS and CDR2 SASEGT. The CDR3 length is 13 residues. The CDR3 sequence is CASSDAERDKQYF. The CDR3 DNA reads TGTGCCAGCAGTGACGCTGAACGGGATAAGCAGTATTTT.

J is TRBJ2-1 and V is TRBV27; 12 bases map to TRBD1. CDR3 length: 18 residues. V was clipped by 5 bases and J by 9 bases; unmatched bases: 17. The germline V gene has CDR1 MNHEY and CDR2 SMNVEV (reference sequence). This CDR3 is CASSPHPGTGGHVGEQFF. CDR3 nucleotides: TGTGCCAGCAGTCCCCACCCCGGGACAGGGGGCCACGTAGGTGAGCAGTTCTTC.

The rearrangement joins TRBV15 to TRBJ1-5; TRBD1 might be the D (6 bases). The germline CDR1 and CDR2 sequences are LNHNV and YYDKDF (reference sequence). The CDR3 has 17 amino acids. V gave up 3 bases and J gave up 2 bases, with 17 bases separating them. This chain's CDR3 is CATSSTGQEYGNQPQHF. The CDR3 DNA is TGTGCCACCAGCAGTACGGGACAAGAATATGGCAATCAGCCCCAGCATTTT.

The chain uses TRBV6-5 and TRBJ1-2; no reliable D call. Germline assignment: CDR1 MNHEY and CDR2 SVGAGI. The V end was cut by 6 bases, the J end by 4 bases, with 6 bases between. This CDR3 spans 11 amino acids. CDR3 sequence reads: CASRSSYGYTF. The CDR3 DNA is TGTGCCAGCAGATCCTCCTATGGCTACACCTTC.

The V gene is TRBV7-9, the J gene TRBJ1-1; tentatively, D is TRBD1 (6 bases). In germline, CDR1 is SEHNR, CDR2 FQNEAQ (reference sequence). The CDR3 covers 14 residues. V was shortened by 6 bases and J by 6 bases, with 17 bases between the two germline ends. CDR3 sequence reads: CASSPEGQSAEAFF. CDR3 DNA: TGTGCCAGCAGTCCCGAGGGACAATCAGCTGAAGCTTTCTTT.

The rearrangement uses TRBV10-3 and TRBJ2-4, with TRBD2 matching 7 bases. Germline V gives CDR1 ENHRY, CDR2 SYGVKD. The CDR3 sequence is 17 residues long. V trimming: 8 bases; J trimming: 0 bases; junction bases outside the gene matches: 13. CDR3 residues: CAIPNGGRDLAKNIQYF. DNA for the CDR3: TGTGCCATCCCTAACGGGGGGAGAGACCTAGCCAAAAACATTCAGTACTTC.

This chain connects TRBV18 to TRBJ1-4; possible D gene TRBD1, 5 bases. The V gene's germline CDR1 is KGHSH and CDR2 LQKENI. CDR3 size: 17 residues. With 2 bases removed from V and 0 bases from J, the gap between germline ends came to 13 bases. This CDR3 is CASSPNLQTATNEKLFF. DNA of the CDR3: TGTGCCAGCTCACCAAATCTACAGACAGCAACTAATGAAAAACTGTTTTTT.

This clone was counted at least ten times. This chain connects TRBV6-4 to TRBJ2-2; 7 positions agree with TRBD1. The CDR3 extends over 15 amino acids. V lost 3 bases and J lost 2; bases outside the gene matches: 3. Germline V CDR1 and CDR2: MRHNA, SNTAGT. CDR3: CASSEGTVNTGELFF. The CDR3 DNA sequence: TGTGCCAGCAGTGAAGGGACAGTTAACACCGGGGAGCTGTTTTTT.

The chain combines TRBV19 with TRBJ1-1, with a tentative D call TRBD1 (6 bases). The CDR3 is made up of 13 amino acids. Germline V gene data show CDR1 as LNHDA and CDR2 as SQIVND (reference sequence). V was shortened by 7 bases and J by 1 base, with 10 bases between the two germline ends. CDR3 nucleotide sequence: TGTGCCAGTACTAGGACAGAGAACACTGAAGCTTTCTTT. This codes for CASTRTENTEAFF.

This chain uses TRBV7-8 with TRBJ1-5; unclear D gene. This CDR3 is 13 amino acids long. Per germline, CDR1 SGHVS and CDR2 FQNEAQ. V was clipped by 5 bases and J by 7 bases, with 12 bases between them. CDR3 coding DNA: TGTGCCAGCAGCCCCCGAGGCGGCCAGCCCCAGCATTTT. This translates into CASSPRGGQPQHF.

This clone was recorded a few times. This rearrangement joins TRBV7-2 to TRBJ2-1; TRBD1 is a possible D gene (6 bases). V was pared by 1 base and J by 9 bases, with 19 bases between. The CDR3 spans 16 residues. CDR1 is SGHTA and CDR2 is FQGNSA in the germline V gene. CDR3 nucleotide sequence: TGTGCCAGCAGCTTAGTATTAGGGGGAGATTACGGTGAGCAGTTCTTC. Translating it yields CASSLVLGGDYGEQFF.

V usage is TRBV29-1 and J usage is TRBJ1-2, with D possibly matching TRBD1 (5 bases). This CDR3 region has 12 residues. Germline V gene sequence: CDR1 SQVTM, CDR2 ANQGSEA. V lost 8 bases to trimming and J lost 2 bases, with 12 bases between them. The CDR3 here is CSFRRGNYGYTF. In DNA, the CDR3 is TGCAGCTTCAGAAGGGGAAACTATGGCTACACCTTC.